This T cell receptor (beta chain) was recovered during a study of regulatory T cells in long-lasting Graves disease. Regarding time point: newly diagnosed GD, antithyroid drugs for less than 3 months. PBMCs were the source of the RNA used for TCR sequencing. Per American Thyroid Association guidelines, Graves' disease was diagnosed. With respect to this clonotype: This may stem from a read error, because a much larger clone lies one nucleotide away.

Arm-PCR of CDR3 regions with iRepertoire HTBI primers generated TCR beta libraries. TCRdb redid the calling of the multiplex PCR reads with MiXCR, one entry per CDR3 protein. The sample contains 530,000 or so distinct CDR3 sequences, about 13% of which appear only once. The CDR3 covers 15 residues. These same records also appear under a second study, on T cells in Graves' hyperthyroidism and ophthalmopathy. That source reports: Thyroid ultrasound, orbital computed tomography, clinical symptoms, and serum thyroxine and TRAb underpinned diagnoses. HTBI primers were employed in a first-round RT-PCR of the TCR CDR3.

The J gene is TRBJ2-1, the V gene TRBV12-3 or TRBV12-4, with a tentative D call TRBD1 (6 bases). Sequencing was performed on peripheral blood mononuclear cells (PBMCs), taken at new diagnosis, from a patient treated with antithyroid drugs. The receptor's source is a man in his thirties or forties with Graves disease. CDR3 residues: CASRFTGSHYNEQLF. The CDR3 DNA reads as TGTGCCAGCAGGTTCACAGGGAGCCATTACAATGAGCAGCTCTTC.